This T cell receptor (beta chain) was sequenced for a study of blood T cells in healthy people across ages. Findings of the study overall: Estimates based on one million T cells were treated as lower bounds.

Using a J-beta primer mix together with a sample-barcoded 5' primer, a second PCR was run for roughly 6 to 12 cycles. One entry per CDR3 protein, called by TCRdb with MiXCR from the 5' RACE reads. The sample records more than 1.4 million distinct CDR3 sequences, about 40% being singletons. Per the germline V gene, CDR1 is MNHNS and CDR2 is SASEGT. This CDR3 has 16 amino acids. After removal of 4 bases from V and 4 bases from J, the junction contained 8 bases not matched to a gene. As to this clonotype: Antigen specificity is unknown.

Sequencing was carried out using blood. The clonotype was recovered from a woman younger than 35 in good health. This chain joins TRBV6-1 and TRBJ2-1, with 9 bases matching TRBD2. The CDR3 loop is CASSVGPAGGYNEQFF. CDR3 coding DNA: TGTGCCAGCAGTGTGGGTCCAGCGGGGGGTTACAATGAGCAGTTCTTC.